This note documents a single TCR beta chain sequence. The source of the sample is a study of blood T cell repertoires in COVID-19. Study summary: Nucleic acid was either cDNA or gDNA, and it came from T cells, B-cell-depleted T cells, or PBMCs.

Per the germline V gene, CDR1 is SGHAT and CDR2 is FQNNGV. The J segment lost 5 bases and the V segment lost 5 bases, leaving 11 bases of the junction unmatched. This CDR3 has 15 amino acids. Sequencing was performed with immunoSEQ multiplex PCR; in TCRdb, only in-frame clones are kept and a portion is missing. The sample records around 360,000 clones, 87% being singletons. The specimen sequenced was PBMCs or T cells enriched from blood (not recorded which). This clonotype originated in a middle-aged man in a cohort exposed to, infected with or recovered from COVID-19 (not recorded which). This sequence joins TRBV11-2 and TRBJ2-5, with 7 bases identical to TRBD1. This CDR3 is CASSPPTGERETQYF. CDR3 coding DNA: TGTGCCAGCAGCCCCCCTACAGGGGAACGGGAGACCCAGTACTTC.